The 21 T cell receptor beta chains in this list originate from one sample, sequenced in a study of a mutant IDH1 vaccine in newly diagnosed glioma. The data were produced by immunoSEQ multiplex PCR, yet TCRdb's version contains in-frame clones alone and is incomplete. The data show some 50,000 clones, approximately 64% seen once. Their antigens remain unidentified. Time point indicated: week 47, end of study. Doses comprised 300 ug of mutant IDH1 20-mer peptide each, plus topical imiquimod. This material consisted of peripheral blood mononuclear cells (PBMCs), taken from a glioma patient whose treatment included an IDH1 peptide vaccine. These receptor sequences come from a man in his forties with glioma. Some clones in this sample may be carry-over from other donors' samples.

The V call is TRBV27, the J call TRBJ1-4; TRBD1 agrees at 10 bases. This CDR3 comprises 15 residues. With 4 bases clipped from V and 10 bases from J, the junction kept 9 bases outside the gene matches. From germline, CDR1 is MNHEY and CDR2 SMNVEV (reference sequence). In DNA, the CDR3 is TGTGCCAGCAGTTCCTTGGACAGGGGGAGCGGAAAACTGTTTTTT. Protein sequence: CASSSLDRGSGKLFF.

The table lists this clone with a count of one. CDR3 in DNA: TGCGCCAGCAGCTCCCAGGGGGACCGTCCCTACGAGCAGTACTTC. Protein sequence: CASSSQGDRPYEQYF. This chain connects TRBV5-1 to TRBJ2-7; 7 nucleotides match TRBD1. The CDR3 totals 15 residues. J was trimmed by 2 bases and V by 3 bases; bases with no gene match: 8. The germline gives CDR1 SGHRS, CDR2 YFSETQ.

CDR3 residues: CASILASGGAGTQYF. The CDR3 DNA reads as TGTGCCAGCATCTTGGCTAGCGGGGGGGCAGGTACGCAGTATTTT. The V gene is TRBV6-1, the J gene TRBJ2-3, with 12 bases fitting TRBD2. Germline V gene lookup returns CDR1 MNHNS and CDR2 SASEGT. Trimming cost V 7 bases and J 8 bases; bases outside gene matches: 10. CDR3 length: 15 amino acids.

The V gene is TRBV6-1, the J gene TRBJ1-4; D remains ambiguous. The CDR3 extends over 13 amino acids. Between the trimmed V and J ends, which lost 8 bases and 0 bases, there was a span of 7 bases. Germline V gene lookup returns CDR1 MNHNS and CDR2 SASEGT. The CDR3, as DNA: TGTGCCAGCGTAAGGGCAACTAATGAAAAACTGTTTTTT. Amino acids: CASVRATNEKLFF.

J is TRBJ2-1 and V is TRBV2, with D unclear. V was trimmed by 7 bases and J by 2 bases, leaving 15 bases between them. The CDR3 contains 15 residues. CDR1 is SNHLY and CDR2 is FYNNEI in the germline V gene. The CDR3 is CASTKENRPYNEQFF. The CDR3 bases are TGTGCCAGCACCAAAGAAAACCGCCCCTACAATGAGCAGTTCTTC.

The rearrangement links TRBV27 to TRBJ2-7; 9 bases fit TRBD2. This CDR3 is built from 15 residues. With V trimmed by 3 bases and J by 6 bases, 9 bases remained unmatched. Germline V gives CDR1 MNHEY, CDR2 SMNVEV (reference sequence). This CDR3 reads CASSLLAGSLGEQYF. CDR3 nucleotide sequence: TGTGCCAGCAGTTTGCTAGCGGGGAGTCTGGGCGAGCAGTACTTC.

This clone was seen a handful of times. The chain couples TRBV20-1 to TRBJ2-5; D not certain. V shed 5 bases and J shed 4 bases, with 8 bases lying between them. Germline V CDR1 and CDR2: DFQATT, SNEGSKA (reference sequence). The CDR3 has 11 residues. CDR3 region: CSAYNRETQYF. The DNA of the CDR3 is TGCAGTGCTTACAATAGAGAGACCCAGTACTTC.

The chain uses TRBV6-5 and TRBJ2-7, with a weak D call TRBD1 (7 bases). The CDR3 has 15 residues. The germline V gene encodes CDR1 MNHEY and CDR2 SVGAGI. V lost 6 bases and J 4 bases, leaving 19 bases between the germline ends. The CDR3 DNA follows: TGTGCCAGCAGACTCCGGCCGGCAGGGGGGTACGAGCAGTACTTC. Translating gives CASRLRPAGGYEQYF.

In its sample, this clone was seen many times. The chain combines TRBV5-4 with TRBJ1-6; D unresolved. The CDR3 covers 14 residues. V dropped 3 bases and J dropped 10 bases, with 14 bases sitting between them. Germline CDR1 is SGHNT and CDR2 is YYREEE (reference sequence). Here the CDR3 DNA reads TGTGCCAGCAGCTCTGAAGCCGCGGGGTCACCCCTCCACTTT. Amino acid sequence: CASSSEAAGSPLHF. The full variable domain, in which reference TRBV5-4 and TRBJ1-6 provide the parts outside the CDR3, is ETGVTQSPTHLIKTRGQQVTLRCSSQSGHNTVSWYQQALGQGPQFIFQYYREEENGRGNFPPRFSGLQFPNYSSELNVNALELDDSALYLCASSSEAAGSPLHFGNGTRLTVT.

The rearrangement uses TRBV19 and TRBJ1-1; D ambiguous. Germline V gene data show CDR1 as LNHDA and CDR2 as SQIVND (reference sequence). The CDR3 is 13 amino acids. V lost 2 bases and J 5 bases, leaving 9 bases between the germline ends. CDR3: CASSITHGTEAFF. The DNA of the CDR3 is TGTGCCAGTAGTATAACCCATGGTACTGAAGCTTTCTTT.

This clone was observed a few times. This CDR3 reads CASSLTGGGNQPQHF. The CDR3 nucleotides read TGTGCCAGCAGCCTAACAGGGGGAGGCAATCAGCCCCAGCATTTT. The chain links TRBV9 to TRBJ1-5; the match to TRBD1 covers 8 bases. CDR3 length equals 15 residues. Germline lookup yields CDR1 SGDLS and CDR2 YYNGEE. Germline trimming cut 4 bases from V and 2 bases from J; bases unmatched to any gene: 5.

The gene calls are TRBV2 and TRBJ1-2; a weak D match, TRBD1 (6 bases). Germline loops: CDR1 SNHLY, CDR2 FYNNEI. The CDR3 loop spans 11 amino acids. The CDR3 loop is CAFLGGDGYTF. For the CDR3, the DNA is TGTGCTTTCCTGGGGGGCGACGGCTACACCTTC.

The J gene is TRBJ1-2, the V gene TRBV6-5; 9 bases agree with TRBD1. The CDR3 consists of 14 residues. Germline V gene lookup returns CDR1 MNHEY and CDR2 SVGAGI. Trimming cost V 5 bases and J 6 bases; bases outside gene matches: 7. CDR3: CASSRLQGADGYTF. In nucleotides, the CDR3 is TGTGCCAGCAGTCGACTACAGGGGGCGGATGGCTACACCTTC.

The rearrangement joins TRBV19 to TRBJ2-7; tentatively, D is TRBD1 or TRBD2 (5 bases each). The V gene lost 6 bases and the J gene lost 0 bases, with 15 bases spanning the gap. Germline V gene data show CDR1 as LNHDA and CDR2 as SQIVND (reference sequence). The CDR3 consists of 15 residues. Here the CDR3 reads CASSPSGTSSYEQYF. The CDR3 coding sequence is TGTGCCAGTAGCCCTTCCGGGACGAGCTCCTACGAGCAGTACTTC.

The chain uses TRBV4-1 and TRBJ2-7; no reliable D call. CDR3 length: 15 residues. Germline CDR1 and CDR2: MGHRA and YSYEKL. V was clipped by 0 bases and J by 6 bases, with 15 bases between them. The CDR3 nucleotides read TGCGCCAGCAGCCAAGAGGGTCCTGGAGTGGCCGAGCAGTACTTC. Amino acid sequence: CASSQEGPGVAEQYF.

This clone was seen only a few times. The chain uses TRBV6-5 and TRBJ1-2; TRBD1 agrees at 7 bases. V gave up 7 bases and J gave up 8 bases; unmatched junction bases: 13. The CDR3 loop spans 14 amino acids. Germline values: CDR1 MNHEY, CDR2 SVGAGI. CDR3 DNA: TGTGCCAGCATGCCGGGCACAGGGGCCCTGGGCTACACCTTC. It specifies CASMPGTGALGYTF.

The chain is built from TRBV6-1 and TRBJ2-7; no clear D. V was clipped by 9 bases and J by 4 bases, with 13 bases between them. The CDR3 contains 12 residues. The germline V gene encodes CDR1 MNHNS and CDR2 SASEGT. DNA of the CDR3: TGTGCCAGTGTGGGCAGGTGGTACGAGCAGTACTTC. This encodes CASVGRWYEQYF.

The chain joins TRBV2 to TRBJ1-1, with no clear D. There are 13 residues in the CDR3. Germline CDR1 and CDR2: SNHLY and FYNNEI. The V end was cut by 3 bases, the J end by 4 bases, with 9 bases between. The CDR3 DNA reads TGTGCCAGCAGTGATTTTGATGGCACTGAAGCTTTCTTT. Protein: CASSDFDGTEAFF.

The rearrangement joins TRBV7-8 to TRBJ1-1; no clear D gene. The length of the CDR3 is 12 residues. The V gene lost 4 bases and the J gene lost 9 bases, with 12 bases spanning the gap. The germline V gene has CDR1 SGHVS and CDR2 FQNEAQ. CDR3 coding DNA: TGTGCCAGCAGCTCACCGGGCCGCAAAGCTTTCTTT. As protein: CASSSPGRKAFF. The full variable domain, in which reference TRBV7-8 and TRBJ1-1 provide the parts outside the CDR3, is GAGVSQSPRYKVAKRGQDVALRCDPISGHVSLFWYQQALGQGPEFLTYFQNEAQLDKSGLPSDRFFAERPEGSVSTLKIQRTQQEDSAVYLCASSSPGRKAFFGQGTRLTVV.

This clone appeared a few times. The J gene is TRBJ2-5, the V gene TRBV6-5, with D possibly matching TRBD2 (7 bases). The V end lost 2 bases, the J end lost 5 bases, and 12 bases lay between the germline ends. Germline V CDR1 and CDR2: MNHEY, SVGAGI. The CDR3 runs 14 residues. In nucleotides, the CDR3 is TGTGCCAGCAGTTACGGAGGGGGGGTCGAGACCCAGTACTTC. Translation gives CASSYGGGVETQYF.

The chain couples TRBV5-6 to TRBJ1-1; TRBD1 might be the D (5 bases). The CDR3 is 15 amino acids. Germline assignment: CDR1 SGHDT and CDR2 YYEEEE. The V gene lost 1 base and the J gene lost 0 bases, with 10 bases spanning the gap. Here the CDR3 reads CASSLPYRMNTEAFF. The CDR3 DNA is TGTGCCAGCAGCTTGCCTTACAGGATGAACACTGAAGCTTTCTTT.